This section outlines one T cell receptor beta chain sequence together with its context. Per the germline V gene, CDR1 is MNHEY and CDR2 is SVGAGI. This CDR3 is 16 amino acids long. Trimming took 4 bases from V and 5 from J; bases not matched to a gene: 12. The source of the sample is a study of technical replicates of blood from several donors. Clones were sequenced by immunoSEQ multiplex PCR, and TCRdb holds only the in-frame ones, with some missing. The profile shows about 84,000 clones, 97% of them singletons. The TCR sequence derives from a human donor in good health. Input material: T cells isolated from PBMCs. V gene TRBV6-5 combines with J gene TRBJ1-1; 8 bases fit TRBD1. The CDR3 DNA reads as TGTGCCAGCAGTTCTCGGACAGGGCCCCTATTTACTGAAGCTTTCTTT. Translated, it gives CASSSRTGPLFTEAFF.